Sequencing of this T cell receptor (beta chain) was carried out in a study of identical twins. The V gene's germline CDR1 is SGHKS and CDR2 YYEKEE (reference sequence). V lost 3 bases and J lost 4; bases outside the gene matches: 6. The CDR3 is 16 amino acids. Template switching (which added a universal primer site) was used, and cDNA carried unique molecular identifiers. TCRdb ran MiXCR on the 5' RACE reads and lists one entry per CDR3 protein. Of hundreds of thousands of distinct CDR3 sequences listed, more than 9% are singletons. As concerns this clonotype: Its antigen remains unknown.

General study points: Fewer insertions marked abundant cord blood beta clonotypes; young adult naive trended weakly, memory not at all.

The same data also contributed to another study, on yellow fever vaccine responses in identical twins. This second report adds: Twins showed a vaccine T cell response that reportedly seemed partly convergent, partly personalized.

This chain uses TRBV5-5 with TRBJ2-1, with 11 bases lining up with TRBD2. Material: CD8+ T cells sorted from blood. The source of this sequence is a woman aged 18-30 years in good health. The CDR3 loop reads CASSSLLAGGYNEQFF. The CDR3 region has the DNA TGTGCCAGCAGCTCCCTTCTAGCGGGGGGATACAATGAGCAGTTCTTC.